Listed here are 32 T cell receptor beta chains from one sample, sequenced in a study of blood T cell repertoires in COVID-19. Assay: immunoSEQ multiplex PCR; the TCRdb copy retains only in-frame clones and omits some. This sample has around 230,000 clones; roughly nine tenths occur once, and the top ten carry around 6.9%. Specimen: peripheral blood. These receptors were taken from a man aged 55 to 70 who had recovered from COVID-19.

This chain connects TRBV5-1 to TRBJ1-1; TRBD1 might be the D (5 bases). The germline V gene has CDR1 SGHRS and CDR2 YFSETQ. The CDR3 contains 15 residues. The germline V and J ends were trimmed by 0 bases and 5 bases, with 14 bases remaining between them. CDR3 in DNA: TGCGCCAGCAGCTTGGCCTGGGGGGGTCGGACTGAAGCTTTCTTT. It encodes CASSLAWGGRTEAFF.

The chain carries TRBV3-1 (or the pseudogene TRBV3-2) and TRBJ2-1; 7 bases map to TRBD2. With 1 base clipped from V and 4 bases from J, the junction kept 4 bases outside the gene matches. Germline CDR1 reads LGHDT; CDR2 reads YNNKEL (reference sequence). The CDR3 contains 15 residues. CDR3 protein: CASSQATRGYNEQFF. The CDR3, as DNA: TGTGCCAGCAGCCAAGCGACGCGGGGGTACAATGAGCAGTTCTTC.

The chain couples TRBV12-3 or TRBV12-4 to TRBJ2-1, with D unclear. The ends were cut back, 3 bases at V and 4 bases at J, with 7 bases in the middle. CDR3 size: 13 residues. The DNA of the CDR3 is TGTGCCAGCAGTTTTTACAGATACAATGAGCAGTTCTTC. Encoded protein: CASSFYRYNEQFF.

The chain has TRBV7-8 and TRBJ2-6; 7 bases agree with TRBD1. From germline, CDR1 is SGHVS and CDR2 FQNEAQ. The V and J ends lost 0 bases and 2 bases, in that order; junction bases with no gene match: 1. The CDR3 runs to 16 residues. CDR3 sequence: CASSLATGAGANVLTF. CDR3 sequence (DNA): TGTGCCAGCAGCTTAGCCACAGGGGCTGGGGCCAACGTCCTGACTTTC.

The J gene is TRBJ1-1, the V gene TRBV5-1; TRBD1 matches 7 bases. Per the germline V gene, CDR1 is SGHRS and CDR2 is YFSETQ. V shed 4 bases, J shed 0 bases, and the junction held 3 bases outside the gene matches. The CDR3 runs to 14 residues. CDR3 sequence (DNA): TGCGCCAGCAGCCCGGGACAGATGAACACTGAAGCTTTCTTT. Translated: CASSPGQMNTEAFF.

The J gene is TRBJ2-2, the V gene TRBV5-1, with 8 positions matching TRBD1. V dropped 1 base and J dropped 4; count of bases not matched to a gene: 6. The CDR3 sequence is 16 residues long. Looked up from germline, CDR1 is SGHRS and CDR2 is YFSETQ. CDR3 region: CASSLIGTGLTGELFF. In DNA form, the CDR3 reads TGCGCCAGCAGCTTGATTGGGACAGGCCTCACCGGGGAGCTGTTTTTT.

The chain has TRBV21-1 and TRBJ2-1; the table calls TRBD2, which could not be checked here. TRBV21-1 is listed as a pseudogene. CDR3 length: 17 residues. Here the CDR3 reads CASSQAIAGASYNEQFF. CDR3 in DNA: TGTGCCAGCAGCCAAGCAATAGCGGGGGCCTCCTACAATGAGCAGTTCTTC.

The V and J genes are TRBV24-1 and TRBJ1-2, with 9 nucleotides matching TRBD1. The CDR3 runs 15 residues. The germline gives CDR1 KGHDR, CDR2 SFDVKD. Germline trimming cut 1 base from V and 7 bases from J; bases unmatched to any gene: 6. The CDR3 DNA sequence: TGTGCCACCAGTGATTTCGGGACAGGGCCCCTTGGCTACACCTTC. Its protein product is CATSDFGTGPLGYTF.

This sequence joins TRBV10-3 and TRBJ1-3; 11 bases match TRBD1. This CDR3 contains 12 residues. Germline lookup yields CDR1 ENHRY and CDR2 SYGVKD. J gave up 8 bases and V 7 bases, and 1 base lay outside the gene matches. The CDR3 region has the DNA TGTGCCATCAAGGGACAGGGGGACACCATATATTTT. It yields the protein CAIKGQGDTIYF.

The chain recombines TRBV2 with TRBJ1-5; perhaps TRBD1 as D (5 bases). The CDR3 loop spans 14 amino acids. The germline CDR1 and CDR2 sequences are SNHLY and FYNNEI. Deletions cut 3 bases from V and 1 base from J, with 7 bases between. The CDR3, as DNA: TGTGCCAGCAGTGAGGGGCGCAGCAATCAGCCCCAGCATTTT. It specifies CASSEGRSNQPQHF.

The V gene is TRBV6-5, the J gene TRBJ2-1; D is undetermined. From germline, CDR1 is MNHEY and CDR2 SVGAGI. The V end lost 10 bases, the J end lost 8 bases, and 9 bases lay between the germline ends. The length of the CDR3 is 10 residues. The CDR3 DNA is TGTGCCACCATGACTTATGAGCAGTTCTTC. It codes for CATMTYEQFF.

The V gene is TRBV11-2, the J gene TRBJ2-7; TRBD1 aligns across 7 bases. V dropped 1 base and J dropped 9; count of bases not matched to a gene: 9. Germline CDR1 is SGHAT and CDR2 is FQNNGV. The CDR3 length is 14 residues. CDR3 DNA sequence: TGTGCCAGCAGCTTAGTACCACAGGGGTTTGGGCAGTACTTC. It encodes CASSLVPQGFGQYF.

Worth noting for this clone: Other DNA sequences in the sample encode the same CDR3. V is TRBV6-5 and J is TRBJ2-2; D not resolved. The CDR3 sequence is 13 residues long. V was clipped by 5 bases and J by 1 base, with 5 bases between them. Germline-derived CDR1 and CDR2 are MNHEY and SVGAGI. The CDR3 region is CASSRGNTGELFF. The CDR3 DNA reads as TGTGCCAGCAGTAGAGGGAACACCGGGGAGCTGTTTTTT.

CDR3 region: CAWSVDSSSIQQYF. CDR3 DNA sequence: TGTGCCTGGAGTGTAGACAGCTCCTCTATTCAGCAGTACTTC. The chain recombines TRBV30 with TRBJ2-7; D is possibly TRBD1 (5 bases). Trimming took off 0 bases at V and 8 bases at J, with 17 bases between the two ends. From germline, CDR1 is GTSNPN and CDR2 SVGIG (reference sequence). The CDR3 sequence is 14 residues long. Supplemented by reference TRBV30 and TRBJ2-7, the full variable domain reads SQTIHQWPATLVQPVGSPLSLECTVEGTSNPNLYWYRQAAGRGLQLLFYSVGIGQISSEVPQNLSASRPQDRQFILSSKKLLLSDSGFYLCAWSVDSSSIQQYFGPGTRLTVT.

There are a few counts of this clone. The gene calls are TRBV7-9 and TRBJ1-6; 9 bases map to TRBD1. V was clipped by 2 bases and J by 9 bases; unmatched bases: 8. Germline-derived CDR1 and CDR2 are SEHNR and FQNEAQ (reference sequence). The CDR3 has 16 residues. Here the CDR3 DNA reads TGTGCCAGCAGCTTACCACCGGACAGGGGCCGTTCACCCCTCCACTTT. Protein: CASSLPPDRGRSPLHF.

The chain couples TRBV6-6 to TRBJ1-5, with D possibly being TRBD1 (5 bases). Germline loops: CDR1 MNHNY, CDR2 SVGAGI (reference sequence). The CDR3 sequence is 13 residues long. V was pared by 6 bases and J by 5 bases, with 11 bases between. This chain's CDR3 is CASRQLRDQPQHF. The DNA for the CDR3 is TGTGCCAGCAGACAGCTCAGGGATCAGCCCCAGCATTTT.

The chain employs TRBV11-2 and TRBJ2-7; possible D gene TRBD1, 5 bases. V was trimmed by 4 bases and J by 3 bases, leaving 10 bases between them. CDR1 is SGHAT, CDR2 FQNNGV, per germline. This CDR3 is 13 amino acids long. DNA of the CDR3: TGTGCCAGCAGCTCAAATAGGGGCTACGAGCAGTACGTC. It encodes CASSSNRGYEQYV.

This clone was detected only once. The V gene is TRBV5-1, the J gene TRBJ2-2; 8 bases line up with TRBD1. The CDR3 has 15 residues. From germline, CDR1 is SGHRS and CDR2 YFSETQ. V was clipped by 3 bases and J by 7 bases; unmatched bases: 8. The CDR3 loop reads CASSSYRGSDGELFF. Written as DNA, the CDR3 is TGCGCCAGCAGCTCCTACAGGGGGTCGGACGGGGAGCTGTTTTTT.

The chain combines TRBV3-1 (or the pseudogene TRBV3-2) with TRBJ2-2, with TRBD2 identical over 8 bases. Germline V lookup: CDR1 LGHDT, CDR2 YNNKEL (reference sequence). The CDR3 runs to 15 residues. Trimming removed 4 bases from V and 6 bases from J; junction bases left unmatched: 7. The CDR3 nucleotides are TGTGCCAGCAGCCGTGGACTAGCCCCTGCCGGGGAGCTGTTTTTT. Translated: CASSRGLAPAGELFF.

The chain links TRBV11-3 to TRBJ1-4, with D perhaps TRBD1 (5 bases). The CDR3 spans 13 residues. Germline V CDR1 and CDR2: SGHNT, YENEEA. Deletions cut 5 bases from V and 8 bases from J, with 12 bases between. CDR3 nucleotides: TGTGCCAGCAGCCGGGGGGGGAACGAAAAACTGTTTTTT. Residues: CASSRGGNEKLFF.

The rearrangement links TRBV12-2 to TRBJ1-1. TRBV12-2 is a recognized pseudogene. The CDR3 extends over 13 amino acids. The DNA for the CDR3 is TGTGCAAGTCGCGGCGGGGATAGAACTGAAGCTTTCTTT. Translated: CASRGGDRTEAFF.

The chain couples TRBV5-1 to TRBJ2-5; maybe TRBD1 (5 bases). The CDR3 sequence is 14 residues long. Between the trimmed V and J ends, which lost 1 base and 2 bases, there was a span of 9 bases. CDR1 and CDR2 from the germline V gene are SGHRS and YFSETQ. The chain's CDR3 is CASSLRQLQETQYF. The CDR3, as DNA: TGCGCCAGCAGCTTGAGACAGCTTCAAGAGACCCAGTACTTC.

This chain joins TRBV5-1 and TRBJ1-2; 9 bases match TRBD1. This CDR3 is 14 amino acids long. V trimming: 4 bases; J trimming: 1 base; junction bases outside the gene matches: 2. Looked up from germline, CDR1 is SGHRS and CDR2 is YFSETQ. The CDR3: CASSPGQGNYGYTF. CDR3 DNA sequence: TGCGCCAGCAGCCCGGGACAGGGTAACTATGGCTACACCTTC.

The genes are TRBV7-2 and TRBJ1-6; D unclear. This CDR3 comprises 13 residues. Between the trimmed V and J ends, which lost 0 bases and 5 bases, there was a span of 2 bases. CDR1 is SGHTA, CDR2 FQGNSA, per germline. In DNA, the CDR3 is TGTGCCAGCAGCTTAGCCGATAATTCACCCCTCCACTTT. This translates into CASSLADNSPLHF.

This chain joins TRBV5-1 and TRBJ1-1; no clear D. This CDR3 is built from 16 residues. Germline CDR1 and CDR2: SGHRS and YFSETQ. Trimming cost V 2 bases and J 0 bases, with 14 bases left between them. The CDR3 sequence is CASSFLTVPVNTEAFF. CDR3 sequence (DNA): TGCGCCAGCAGCTTCCTAACCGTACCGGTGAACACTGAAGCTTTCTTT.

This clone was observed a handful of times. The V and J genes are TRBV6-5 and TRBJ1-2; no reliable D call. Trimming took off 2 bases at V and 7 bases at J, with 11 bases between the two ends. The CDR3 extends over 13 amino acids. CDR1 and CDR2 (germline): MNHEY, SVGAGI. CDR3 sequence (DNA): TGTGCCAGCAGTTACCGGGGTGAGGGTGGCTACACCTTC. Translation: CASSYRGEGGYTF.

The V call is TRBV7-8, the J call TRBJ2-7, with D possibly being TRBD1 (6 bases). Germline V gene sequence: CDR1 SGHVS, CDR2 FQNEAQ. V dropped 5 bases and J dropped 3 bases, with 8 bases sitting between them. This CDR3 is built from 12 residues. This chain's CDR3 is CASSLQGYEQYF. CDR3 in DNA: TGTGCCAGCAGCCTACAGGGCTACGAGCAGTACTTC. Variable domain in full (rest from reference TRBV7-8 and TRBJ2-7): GAGVSQSPRYKVAKRGQDVALRCDPISGHVSLFWYQQALGQGPEFLTYFQNEAQLDKSGLPSDRFFAERPEGSVSTLKIQRTQQEDSAVYLCASSLQGYEQYFGPGTRLTVT.

V is TRBV5-6 and J is TRBJ2-1; 8 bases map to TRBD2. CDR3 length: 16 residues. Germline values: CDR1 SGHDT, CDR2 YYEEEE. J gave up 9 bases and V 0 bases, and 11 bases lay outside the gene matches. CDR3 residues: CASSLGLASGWFEQFF. As DNA, the CDR3 is TGTGCCAGCAGCTTGGGGCTGGCTAGCGGGTGGTTTGAGCAGTTCTTC.

The chain recombines TRBV4-2 with TRBJ2-3, with D maybe TRBD2 (6 bases). The CDR3 has 15 amino acids. Germline CDR1 LGHNA, CDR2 YNFKEQ. V lost 0 bases and J lost 1, with 8 bases in between. CDR3 sequence (DNA): TGTGCCAGCAGCCAAGAGACGGGGGGCACAGATACGCAGTATTTT. It encodes CASSQETGGTDTQYF.

The CDR3 DNA sequence: TGTGCCAGCAGCGAGACAGGGGGTGGCTACACCTTC. It specifies CASSETGGGYTF. The chain links TRBV7-9 to TRBJ1-2; TRBD1 aligns across 9 bases. Germline V lookup: CDR1 SEHNR, CDR2 FQNEAQ (reference sequence). Germline trimming cut 5 bases from V and 7 bases from J; bases unmatched to any gene: 2. This CDR3 comprises 12 residues. Full variable domain (remainder filled in from reference TRBV7-9 and TRBJ1-2): DTGVSQNPRHKITKRGQNVTFRCDPISEHNRLYWYRQTLGQGPEFLTYFQNEAQLEKSRLLSDRFSAERPKGSFSTLEIQRTEQGDSAMYLCASSETGGGYTFGSGTRLTVV.

This chain uses TRBV5-1 with TRBJ1-1, with D possibly matching TRBD1 (6 bases). The V end was cut by 2 bases, the J end by 4 bases, with 9 bases between. The CDR3 spans 13 residues. Germline CDR1 SGHRS, CDR2 YFSETQ. The CDR3 region has the DNA TGCGCCAGCAGCTTTCAGGGGTTCACTGAAGCTTTCTTT. It codes for CASSFQGFTEAFF.

The rearrangement uses TRBV28 and TRBJ2-7; 9 bases match TRBD1. Germline CDR1 is MDHEN and CDR2 is SYDVKM. The trim removed 6 bases at V and 0 bases at J, leaving 3 bases unmatched. There are 14 residues in the CDR3. DNA of the CDR3: TGTGCCAGCAGGGGGACAGGGAGCTCCTACGAGCAGTACGTC. Its translation is CASRGTGSSYEQYV.